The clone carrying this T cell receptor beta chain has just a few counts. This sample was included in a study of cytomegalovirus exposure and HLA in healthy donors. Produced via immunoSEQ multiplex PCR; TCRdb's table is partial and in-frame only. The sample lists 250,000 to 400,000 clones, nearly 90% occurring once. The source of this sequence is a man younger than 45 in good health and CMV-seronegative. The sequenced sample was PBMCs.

The DNA for the CDR3 is TGTGCCAGTAGTCCTCTCGTAGCGGGCCAAGAGACCCAGTACTTC. This encodes CASSPLVAGQETQYF. The chain uses TRBV19 and TRBJ2-5, with 7 positions matching TRBD2. Germline CDR1 LNHDA, CDR2 SQIVND (reference sequence). V was pared by 5 bases and J by 1 base, with 7 bases of the junction left unmatched. CDR3 length: 15 residues.